The present TCR beta chain was sequenced within a study of cytomegalovirus exposure and HLA in healthy donors. Overall study results and limits: Excluded: some indistinguishable V segments such as TRBV6-2 and TRBV6-3. Later analysis identified about 17,000 TCR beta sequences associated with HLA alleles, using a false discovery rate threshold of 0.05. Common viral pathogens were later found to be apparently linked to several of the most significant clusters.

Primers: 60 Vbeta forward and 13 Jbeta reverse. TCRdb keeps only in-frame clones here, not all; method: immunoSEQ multiplex PCR. The table includes fewer than 120,000 clones, about three quarters detected once. Germline V gene data show CDR1 as SGHRS and CDR2 as YFSETQ. This CDR3 has 15 residues. V lost 1 base and J 4 bases, leaving 11 bases between the germline ends. Remarks on this clone: No antigen is known for it.

The receptor's source is a woman in her sixties or seventies in good health and CMV-seropositive. The sequenced material came from PBMCs. V and J are TRBV5-1 and TRBJ2-2, with D possibly TRBD1 on 5 matching bases. In nucleotides, the CDR3 is TGCGCCAGCAGCTTGCCCAGGGTGGTCACCGGGGAGCTGTTTTTT. Encoded protein: CASSLPRVVTGELFF.